This T cell receptor beta chain was observed in a study of blood T cell repertoires in COVID-19. The wider study: The United States, Italy and Spain provided the acute and convalescent COVID-19 samples. In each case, the material was cDNA or gDNA derived from T cells, B-cell-depleted T cells, or PBMCs.

V was clipped by 3 bases and J by 1 base, with 10 bases between them. Germline V gene data show CDR1 as SGHDT and CDR2 as YYEEEE. There are 14 residues in the CDR3. Under the authors' procedure: Researchers report that nucleated cell counts were estimated from reference gene primer amplification. Data came from immunoSEQ multiplex PCR; TCRdb stores just in-frame clones and leaves some out. V and J calls and clone size follow that table, whereas D and trimming were derived from the DNA. The repertoire holds 26,000 or so clones, with about 85% as singletons. The V call is TRBV5-6, the J call TRBJ1-2, with a weak D call TRBD1 (6 bases). The receptor was isolated from a man in his fifties or sixties with active COVID-19. The specimen sequenced was peripheral blood. CDR3 in DNA: TGTGCCAGCAGCTCAGGGGTGTTTAACTATGGCTACACCTTC. As protein: CASSSGVFNYGYTF.